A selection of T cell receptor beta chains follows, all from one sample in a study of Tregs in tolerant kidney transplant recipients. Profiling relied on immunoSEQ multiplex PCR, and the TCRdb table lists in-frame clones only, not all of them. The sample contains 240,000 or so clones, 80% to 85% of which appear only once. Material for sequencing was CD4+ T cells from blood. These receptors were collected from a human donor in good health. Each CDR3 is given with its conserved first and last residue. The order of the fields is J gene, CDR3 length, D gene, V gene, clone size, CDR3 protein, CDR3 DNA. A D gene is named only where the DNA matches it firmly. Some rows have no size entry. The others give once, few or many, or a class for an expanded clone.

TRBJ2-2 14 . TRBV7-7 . CASSFTTNTGELFF TGTGCCAGCAGCTTTACCACCAACACCGGGGAGCTGTTTTTT
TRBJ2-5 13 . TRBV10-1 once CASSLAGGETQYF TGCGCCAGCAGCCTAGCTGGGGGCGAGACCCAGTACTTC
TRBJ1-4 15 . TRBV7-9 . CASSLQGATNEKLFF TGTGCCAGCAGCTTACAGGGAGCAACTAATGAAAAACTGTTTTTT
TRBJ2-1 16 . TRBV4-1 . CASSQNTGADYNEQFF TGCGCCAGCAGCCAAAATACGGGGGCCGACTACAATGAGCAGTTCTTC
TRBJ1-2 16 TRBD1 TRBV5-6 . CASSFTGGKINYGYTF TGTGCCAGCAGCTTTACAGGGGGAAAGATTAATTATGGCTACACCTTC
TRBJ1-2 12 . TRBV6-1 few CARGEVDYGYTF TGTGCCAGAGGGGAGGTCGACTATGGCTACACCTTC
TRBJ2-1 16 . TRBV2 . CASTQDPPGEYNEQFF TGTGCCAGCACTCAGGACCCTCCTGGGGAATACAATGAGCAGTTCTTC
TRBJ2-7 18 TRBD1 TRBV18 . CASSPVVRGQGTVYEQYF TGTGCCAGCTCACCAGTAGTACGGGGACAGGGGACTGTCTACGAGCAGTACTTC
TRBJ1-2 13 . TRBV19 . CASSFGAAYGYTF TGTGCCAGTAGTTTCGGGGCAGCCTATGGCTACACCTTC
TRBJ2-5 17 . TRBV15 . CATSRDRGGGNQETQYF TGTGCCACCAGCAGAGATCGAGGAGGCGGGAACCAAGAGACCCAGTACTTC
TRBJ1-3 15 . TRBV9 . CASSAQGISGNTIYF TGTGCCAGCAGCGCCCAGGGAATCTCTGGAAACACCATATATTTT
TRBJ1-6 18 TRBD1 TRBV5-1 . CASSLGAPGTGENSPLHF TGCGCCAGCAGCTTGGGAGCCCCTGGGACAGGGGAGAATTCACCCCTCCACTTT
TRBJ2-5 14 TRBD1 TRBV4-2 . CASRGQETQETQYF TGTGCCAGCAGGGGACAGGAGACTCAAGAGACCCAGTACTTC
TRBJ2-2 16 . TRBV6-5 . CASSYQSAGNTGELFF TGTGCCAGCAGTTACCAGAGCGCGGGAAACACCGGGGAGCTGTTTTTT
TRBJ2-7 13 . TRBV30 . CAWSVRFSYEQYF TGTGCCTGGAGTGTCCGGTTCTCCTACGAGCAGTACTTC
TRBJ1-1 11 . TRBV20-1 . CSASGDTEAFF TGCAGTGCTAGCGGGGATACTGAAGCTTTCTTT
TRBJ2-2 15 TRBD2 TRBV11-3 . CASSVSGRSTGELFF TGTGCCAGCAGCGTTAGCGGGAGGTCCACCGGGGAGCTGTTTTTT
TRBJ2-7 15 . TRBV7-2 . CASSFLFGQTYEQYF TGTGCCAGCAGCTTCTTATTCGGACAGACCTACGAGCAGTACTTC
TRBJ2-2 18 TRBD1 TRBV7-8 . CASSLARGTGVFGGELFF TGTGCCAGCAGCTTAGCGCGGGGGACAGGGGTATTTGGCGGGGAGCTGTTTTTT
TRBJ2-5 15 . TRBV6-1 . CASSERLASLEIQYF TGTGCCAGCAGTGAACGGTTAGCTTCCTTAGAGATCCAGTACTTC
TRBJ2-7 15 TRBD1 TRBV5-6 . CASRRTGESSYEQYF TGTGCCAGCAGACGGACAGGGGAAAGCTCCTACGAGCAGTACTTC
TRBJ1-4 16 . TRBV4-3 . CASSQGGTAGGEKLFF TGCGCCAGCAGCCAAGGGGGGACGGCGGGCGGAGAAAAACTGTTTTTT
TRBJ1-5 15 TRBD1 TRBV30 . CAWSSDRGPSQPQHF TGTGCCTGGAGTTCAGACAGGGGCCCATCACAGCCCCAGCATTTT